This TCR beta chain was captured in a study of control samples from healthy donors and cancer patients. Repertoires were generated with immunoSEQ multiplex PCR, while TCRdb's copy carries only in-frame clones and drops some. The table includes 90,000 to 110,000 clones, about 89% detected once. Germline values: CDR1 SGHRS, CDR2 YFSETQ. V lost 7 bases and J 5 bases, leaving 12 bases between the germline ends. The CDR3 is 13 amino acids. This clonotype originated in a woman in her fifties or sixties in good health. The chain carries TRBV5-1 and TRBJ1-4; no definite D call. The sequenced material came from blood. In DNA form, the CDR3 reads TGCGCCAGCGGCTATGGGCGGAATGAAAAACTGTTTTTT. This codes for CASGYGRNEKLFF. Supplemented by reference TRBV5-1 and TRBJ1-4, the full variable domain reads KAGVTQTPRYLIKTRGQQVTLSCSPISGHRSVSWYQQTPGQGLQFLFEYFSETQRNKGNFPGRFSGRQFSNSRSEMNVSTLELGDSALYLCASGYGRNEKLFFGSGTQLSVL.